This TCR beta chain came from a study of cytomegalovirus exposure and HLA in healthy donors. Overall study results and limits: The study carried out a later analysis of TCR beta sequences. It associated around 17,000 of them with specific HLA alleles at a false discovery rate of 0.05.

The PCR made use of 60 Vbeta and 13 Jbeta primers. TCRdb's copy holds only in-frame clones and misses some; the assay was immunoSEQ multiplex PCR. This table holds 200,000 or so clones, 82% found once. Remarks on this clone: Antigen unknown.

Germline V gene lookup returns CDR1 SEHNR and CDR2 FQNEAQ (reference sequence). This CDR3 has 13 amino acids. Deletions cut 2 bases from V and 2 bases from J, with 7 bases between. This clonotype originated in a woman between 35 and 50 years old in good health and CMV-seronegative. The rearrangement joins TRBV7-9 to TRBJ2-7; TRBD2 might be the D (6 bases). Sequenced: PBMCs. CDR3 in amino acids: CASSLSGPYEQYF. CDR3 coding DNA: TGTGCCAGCAGCTTAAGCGGGCCCTACGAGCAGTACTTC.